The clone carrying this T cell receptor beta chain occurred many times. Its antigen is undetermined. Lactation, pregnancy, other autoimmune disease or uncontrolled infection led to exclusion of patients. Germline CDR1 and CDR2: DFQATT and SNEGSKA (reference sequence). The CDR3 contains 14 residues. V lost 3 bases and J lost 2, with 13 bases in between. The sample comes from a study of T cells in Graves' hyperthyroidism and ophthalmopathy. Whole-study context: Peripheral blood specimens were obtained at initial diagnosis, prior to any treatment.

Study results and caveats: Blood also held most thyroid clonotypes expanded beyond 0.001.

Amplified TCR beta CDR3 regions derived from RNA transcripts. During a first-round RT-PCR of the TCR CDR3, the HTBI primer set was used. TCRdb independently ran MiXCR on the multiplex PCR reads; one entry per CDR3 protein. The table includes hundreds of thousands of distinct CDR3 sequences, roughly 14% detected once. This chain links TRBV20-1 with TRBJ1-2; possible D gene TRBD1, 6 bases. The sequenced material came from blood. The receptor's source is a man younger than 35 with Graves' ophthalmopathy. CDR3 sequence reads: CSASDQQGNYGYTF. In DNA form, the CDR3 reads TGCAGTGCTAGCGACCAACAGGGCAACTATGGCTACACCTTC.